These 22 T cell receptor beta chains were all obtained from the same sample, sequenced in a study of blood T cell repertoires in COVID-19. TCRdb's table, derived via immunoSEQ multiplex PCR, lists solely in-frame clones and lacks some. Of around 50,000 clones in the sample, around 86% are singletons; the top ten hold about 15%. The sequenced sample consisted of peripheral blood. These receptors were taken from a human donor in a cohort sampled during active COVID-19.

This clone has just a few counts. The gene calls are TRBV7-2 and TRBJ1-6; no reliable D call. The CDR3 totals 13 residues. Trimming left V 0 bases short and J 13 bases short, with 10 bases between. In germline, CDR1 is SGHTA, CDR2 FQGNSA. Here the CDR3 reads CASSLAGSGPLHF. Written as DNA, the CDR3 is TGTGCCAGCAGCTTAGCCGGTAGCGGGCCCCTCCACTTT.

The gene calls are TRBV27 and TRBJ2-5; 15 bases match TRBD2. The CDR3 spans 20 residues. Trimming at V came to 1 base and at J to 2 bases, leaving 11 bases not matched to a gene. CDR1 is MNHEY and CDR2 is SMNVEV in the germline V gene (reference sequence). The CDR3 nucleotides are TGTGCCAGCAGTTTATTCCCCCCGGGACTAGCGGGAGGACCTCAAGAGACCCAGTACTTC. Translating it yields CASSLFPPGLAGGPQETQYF.

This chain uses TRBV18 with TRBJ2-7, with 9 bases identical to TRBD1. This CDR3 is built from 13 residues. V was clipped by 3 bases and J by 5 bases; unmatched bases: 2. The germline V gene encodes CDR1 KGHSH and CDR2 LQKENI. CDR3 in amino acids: CASSPWTGDEQYF. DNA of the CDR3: TGTGCCAGCTCACCCTGGACAGGGGACGAGCAGTACTTC.

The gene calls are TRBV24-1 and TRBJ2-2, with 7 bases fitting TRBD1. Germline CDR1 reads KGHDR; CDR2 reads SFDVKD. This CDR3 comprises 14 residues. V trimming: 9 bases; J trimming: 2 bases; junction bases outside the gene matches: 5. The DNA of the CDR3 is TGTGCCACCGGAGACAGGGTTAACACCGGGGAGCTGTTTTTT. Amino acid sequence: CATGDRVNTGELFF.

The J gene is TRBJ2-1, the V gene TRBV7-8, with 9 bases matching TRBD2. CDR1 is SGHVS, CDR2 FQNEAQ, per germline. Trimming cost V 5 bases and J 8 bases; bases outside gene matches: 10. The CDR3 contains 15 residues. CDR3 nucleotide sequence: TGTGCCAGCAGCCGGCTTGGGACTAGCCAGCATGAGCAGTTCTTC. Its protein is CASSRLGTSQHEQFF.

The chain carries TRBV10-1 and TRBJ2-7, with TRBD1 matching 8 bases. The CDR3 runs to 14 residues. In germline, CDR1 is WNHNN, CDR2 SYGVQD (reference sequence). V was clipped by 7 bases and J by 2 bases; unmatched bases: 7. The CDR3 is CASTPGQGAYEQYF. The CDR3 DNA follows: TGCGCCAGCACCCCCGGACAGGGTGCCTACGAGCAGTACTTC.

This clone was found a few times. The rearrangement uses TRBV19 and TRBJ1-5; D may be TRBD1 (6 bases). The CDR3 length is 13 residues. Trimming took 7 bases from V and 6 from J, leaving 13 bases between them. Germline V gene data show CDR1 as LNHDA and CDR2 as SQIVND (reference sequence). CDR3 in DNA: TGTGCCAGTACGAACCGGGACACTCAGCCCCAGCATTTT. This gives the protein CASTNRDTQPQHF.

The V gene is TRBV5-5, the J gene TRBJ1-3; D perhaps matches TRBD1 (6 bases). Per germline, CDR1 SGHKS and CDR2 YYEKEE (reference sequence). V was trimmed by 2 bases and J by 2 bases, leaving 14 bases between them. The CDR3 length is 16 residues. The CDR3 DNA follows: TGTGCCAGCAGCTTACGGGGGGGGCGAGCTGGAAACACCATATATTTT. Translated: CASSLRGGRAGNTIYF.

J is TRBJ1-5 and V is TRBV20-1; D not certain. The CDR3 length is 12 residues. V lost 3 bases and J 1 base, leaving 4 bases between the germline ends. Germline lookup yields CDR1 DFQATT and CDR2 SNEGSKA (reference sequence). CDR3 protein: CSASSSNQPQHF. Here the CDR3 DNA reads TGCAGTGCTAGTTCGAGCAATCAGCCCCAGCATTTT.

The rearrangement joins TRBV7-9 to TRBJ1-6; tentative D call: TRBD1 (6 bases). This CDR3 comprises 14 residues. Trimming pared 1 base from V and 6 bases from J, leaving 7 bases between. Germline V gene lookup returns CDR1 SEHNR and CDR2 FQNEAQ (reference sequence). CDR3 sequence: CASSLVGGNSPLHF. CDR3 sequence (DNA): TGTGCCAGCAGCTTAGTAGGGGGTAATTCACCCCTCCACTTT.

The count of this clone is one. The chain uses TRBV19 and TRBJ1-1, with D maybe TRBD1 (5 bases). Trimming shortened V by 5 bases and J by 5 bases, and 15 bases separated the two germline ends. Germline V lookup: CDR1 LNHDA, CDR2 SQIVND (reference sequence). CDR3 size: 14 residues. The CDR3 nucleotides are TGTGCCAGTAGTCCCTCGGGGGGGAGAACTGAAGCTTTCTTT. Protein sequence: CASSPSGGRTEAFF.

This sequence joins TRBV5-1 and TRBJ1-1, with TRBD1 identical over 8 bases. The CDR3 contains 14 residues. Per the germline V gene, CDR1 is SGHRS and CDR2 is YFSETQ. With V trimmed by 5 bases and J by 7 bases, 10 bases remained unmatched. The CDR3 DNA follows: TGCGCCAGCAGGGAGAACCGGGACAGGAGTGAAGCTTTCTTT. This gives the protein CASRENRDRSEAFF.

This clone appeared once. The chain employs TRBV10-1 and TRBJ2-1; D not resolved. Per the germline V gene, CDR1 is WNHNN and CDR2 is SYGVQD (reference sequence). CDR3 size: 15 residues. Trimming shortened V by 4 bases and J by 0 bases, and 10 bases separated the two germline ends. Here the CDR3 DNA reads TGCGCCAGCAGTGTTAGAGTGAGCTCCTACAATGAGCAGTTCTTC. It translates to CASSVRVSSYNEQFF.

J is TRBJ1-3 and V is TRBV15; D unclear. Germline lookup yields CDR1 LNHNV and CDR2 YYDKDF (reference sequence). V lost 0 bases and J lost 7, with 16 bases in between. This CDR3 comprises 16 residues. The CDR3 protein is CATSREFTGAANTIYF. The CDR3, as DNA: TGTGCCACCAGCAGAGAGTTTACGGGTGCGGCGAACACCATATATTTT. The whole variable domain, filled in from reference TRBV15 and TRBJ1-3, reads DAMVIQNPRYQVTQFGKPVTLSCSQTLNHNVMYWYQQKSSQAPKLLFHYYDKDFNNEADTPDNFQSRRPNTSFCFLDIRSPGLGDTAMYLCATSREFTGAANTIYFGEGSWLTVV.

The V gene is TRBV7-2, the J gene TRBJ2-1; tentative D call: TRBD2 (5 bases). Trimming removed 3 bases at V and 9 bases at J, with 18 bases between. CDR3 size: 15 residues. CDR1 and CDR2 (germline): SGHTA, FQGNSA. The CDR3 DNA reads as TGTGCCAGCAGCTTGAAGAGGATAGAGAGGGCTGAGCAGTTCTTC. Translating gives CASSLKRIERAEQFF.

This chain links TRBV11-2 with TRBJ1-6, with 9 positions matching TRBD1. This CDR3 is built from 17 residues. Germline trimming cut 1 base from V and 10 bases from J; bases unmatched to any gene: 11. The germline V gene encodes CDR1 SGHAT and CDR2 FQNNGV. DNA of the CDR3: TGTGCCAGCAGCTTAGTATGGGGTGGACAGGGGACGTCACCCCTCCACTTT. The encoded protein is CASSLVWGGQGTSPLHF.

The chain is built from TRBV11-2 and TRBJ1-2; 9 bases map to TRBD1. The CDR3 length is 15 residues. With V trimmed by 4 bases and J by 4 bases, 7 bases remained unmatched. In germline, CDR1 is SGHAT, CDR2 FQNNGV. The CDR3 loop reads CASSSRTGALYGYTF. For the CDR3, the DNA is TGTGCCAGCAGCTCGCGGACAGGGGCCCTCTATGGCTACACCTTC.

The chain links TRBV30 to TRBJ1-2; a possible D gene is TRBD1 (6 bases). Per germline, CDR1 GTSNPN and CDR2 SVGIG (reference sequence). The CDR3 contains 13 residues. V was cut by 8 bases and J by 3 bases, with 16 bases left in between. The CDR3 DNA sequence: TGTGCCAGACAGGAAGGGTTTGACTATGGCTACACCTTC. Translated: CARQEGFDYGYTF.

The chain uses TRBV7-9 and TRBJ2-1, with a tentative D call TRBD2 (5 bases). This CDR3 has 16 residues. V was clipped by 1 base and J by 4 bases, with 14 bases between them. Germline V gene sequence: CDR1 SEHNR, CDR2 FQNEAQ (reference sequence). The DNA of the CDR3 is TGTGCCAGCAGCTTAGATACGGGGTACCGATACAATGAGCAGTTCTTC. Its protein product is CASSLDTGYRYNEQFF.

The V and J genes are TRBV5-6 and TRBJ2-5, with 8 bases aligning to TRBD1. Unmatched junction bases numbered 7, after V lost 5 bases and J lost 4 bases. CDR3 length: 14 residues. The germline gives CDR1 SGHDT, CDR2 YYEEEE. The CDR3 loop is CASSSRGLRETQYF. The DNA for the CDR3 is TGTGCCAGCAGTTCCAGGGGGCTTAGAGAGACCCAGTACTTC.

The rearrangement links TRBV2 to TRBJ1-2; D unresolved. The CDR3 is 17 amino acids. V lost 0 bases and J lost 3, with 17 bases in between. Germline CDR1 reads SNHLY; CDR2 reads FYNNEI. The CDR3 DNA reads TGTGCCAGCAGTGAAGCGCGAGGGATCCCCCAAGACTATGGCTACACCTTC. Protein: CASSEARGIPQDYGYTF. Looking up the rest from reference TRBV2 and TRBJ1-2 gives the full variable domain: EPEVTQTPSHQVTQMGQEVILRCVPISNHLYFYWYRQILGQKVEFLVSFYNNEISEKSEIFDDQFSVERPDGSNFTLKIRSTKLEDSAMYFCASSEARGIPQDYGYTFGSGTRLTVV.

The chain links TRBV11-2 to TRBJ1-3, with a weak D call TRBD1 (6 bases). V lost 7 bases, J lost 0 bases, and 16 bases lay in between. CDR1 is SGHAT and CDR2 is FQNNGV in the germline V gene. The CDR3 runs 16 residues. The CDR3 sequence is CASTPDSRPSGNTIYF. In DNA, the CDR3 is TGTGCCAGCACCCCGGACAGCAGGCCCTCTGGAAACACCATATATTTT.